This TCR beta chain was identified during a study of post-analysis software for immune sequencing data. Findings of the study overall: The study found significantly lower normalized Chao1 diversity in multiple sclerosis patients than in controls. When patients were compared with controls, 4 or 5 TRBV segments were more frequent, TRBV5-6, TRBV5-1 and TRBV20-1 among them.

TCR beta cDNA libraries had unique molecular identifiers. Using its own MiXCR run on the PCR reads, TCRdb lists one record per CDR3 protein. The sample has 800,000 to 950,000 distinct CDR3 sequences, around 53% seen once; the top ten hold about 4.5%. The length of the CDR3 is 13 residues. Germline V gene data show CDR1 as KGHSH and CDR2 as LQKENI. In this sample, this clonotype turned up once. As yet, its antigen is unknown. Sequencing was done on a sample of blood. This sequence joins TRBV18 and TRBJ2-5, with a possible D match to TRBD2 (6 bases). The end of the DNA aligns better with TRBJ2-4, so the J call may be wrong. The source is a girl aged 5 to 17 with multiple sclerosis. The CDR3 reads CASSFGGQDIQYF. Written as DNA, the CDR3 is TGTGCCAGCTCCTTTGGAGGGCAAGACATTCAGTACTTC.